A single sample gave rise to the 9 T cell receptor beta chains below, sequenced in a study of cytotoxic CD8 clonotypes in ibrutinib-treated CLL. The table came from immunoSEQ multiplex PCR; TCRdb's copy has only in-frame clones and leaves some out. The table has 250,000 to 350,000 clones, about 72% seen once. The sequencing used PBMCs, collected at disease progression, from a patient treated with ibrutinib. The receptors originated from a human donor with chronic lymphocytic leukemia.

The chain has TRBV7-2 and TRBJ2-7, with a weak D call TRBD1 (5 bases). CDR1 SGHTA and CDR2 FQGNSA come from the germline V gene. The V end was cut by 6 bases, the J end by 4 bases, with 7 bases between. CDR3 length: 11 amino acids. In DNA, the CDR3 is TGTGCCAGCAGTCCAGGGTACGAGCAGTACTTC. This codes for CASSPGYEQYF.

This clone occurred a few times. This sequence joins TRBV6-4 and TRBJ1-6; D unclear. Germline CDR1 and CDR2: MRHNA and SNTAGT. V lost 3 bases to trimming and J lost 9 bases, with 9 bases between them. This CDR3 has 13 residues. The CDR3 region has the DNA TGTGCCAGCAGTGAATGGGTTAGTTCACCCCTCCACTTT. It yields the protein CASSEWVSSPLHF.

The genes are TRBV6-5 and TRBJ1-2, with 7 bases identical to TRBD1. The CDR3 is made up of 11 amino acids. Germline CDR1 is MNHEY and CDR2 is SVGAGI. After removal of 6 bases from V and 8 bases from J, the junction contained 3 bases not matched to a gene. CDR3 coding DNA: TGTGCCAGCAGGAGCAGGGGGGGCTACACCTTC. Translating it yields CASRSRGGYTF.

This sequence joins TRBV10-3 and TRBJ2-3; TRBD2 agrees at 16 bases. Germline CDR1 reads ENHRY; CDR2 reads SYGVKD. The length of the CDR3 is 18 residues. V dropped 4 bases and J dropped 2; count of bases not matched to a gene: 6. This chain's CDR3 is CAISGGLAGGSNTDTQYF. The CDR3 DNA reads TGTGCCATCAGTGGGGGACTAGCGGGAGGGTCTAACACAGATACGCAGTATTTT.

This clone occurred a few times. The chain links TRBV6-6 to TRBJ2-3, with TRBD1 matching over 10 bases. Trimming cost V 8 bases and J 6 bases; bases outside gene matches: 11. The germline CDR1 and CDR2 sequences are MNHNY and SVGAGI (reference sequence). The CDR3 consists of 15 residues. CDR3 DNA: TGTGCCAGCCCCCCCGGGACAGGGGTCGCGGATACGCAGTATTTT. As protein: CASPPGTGVADTQYF.

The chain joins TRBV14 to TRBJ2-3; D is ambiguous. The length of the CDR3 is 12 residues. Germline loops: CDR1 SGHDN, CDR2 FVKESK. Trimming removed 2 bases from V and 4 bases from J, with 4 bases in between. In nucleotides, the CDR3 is TGTGCCAGCAGCCAAAGCGCAGATACGCAGTATTTT. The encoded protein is CASSQSADTQYF.

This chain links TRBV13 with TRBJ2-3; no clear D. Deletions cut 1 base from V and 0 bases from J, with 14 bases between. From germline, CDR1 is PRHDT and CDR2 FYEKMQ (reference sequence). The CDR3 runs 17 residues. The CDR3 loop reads CASSLETSGGSTDTQYF. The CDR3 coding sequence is TGTGCCAGCAGCTTAGAAACCTCGGGCGGTAGCACAGATACGCAGTATTTT.

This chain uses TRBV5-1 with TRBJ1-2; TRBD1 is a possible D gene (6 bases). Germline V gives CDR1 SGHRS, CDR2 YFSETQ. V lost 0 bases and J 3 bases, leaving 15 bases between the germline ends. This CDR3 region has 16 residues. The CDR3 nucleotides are TGCGCCAGCAGCTTGGCCTATGGGGGGCCGGACTATGGCTACACCTTC. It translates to CASSLAYGGPDYGYTF.

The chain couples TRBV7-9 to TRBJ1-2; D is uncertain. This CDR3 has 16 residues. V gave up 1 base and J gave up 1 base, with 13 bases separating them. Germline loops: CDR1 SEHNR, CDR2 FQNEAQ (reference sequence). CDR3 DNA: TGTGCCAGCAGCTTAGATGTCGGAGTAGATAACTATGGCTACACCTTC. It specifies CASSLDVGVDNYGYTF.